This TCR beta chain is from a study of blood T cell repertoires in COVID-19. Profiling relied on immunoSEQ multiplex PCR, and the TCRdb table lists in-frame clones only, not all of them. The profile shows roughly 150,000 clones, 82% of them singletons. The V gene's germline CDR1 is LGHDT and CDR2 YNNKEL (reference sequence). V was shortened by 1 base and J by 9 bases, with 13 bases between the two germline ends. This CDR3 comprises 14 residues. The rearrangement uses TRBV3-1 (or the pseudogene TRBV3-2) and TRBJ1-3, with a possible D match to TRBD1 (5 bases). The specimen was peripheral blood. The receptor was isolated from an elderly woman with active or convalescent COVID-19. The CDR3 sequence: CASSQGGRQSTIYF. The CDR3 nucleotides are TGTGCCAGCAGCCAAGGGGGCAGGCAAAGCACCATATATTTT.